What follows are 2 T cell receptor beta chains derived from one specimen sequenced in a study of breast tumors, draining lymph nodes, adjacent tissues. Each CDR3 protein gets one entry after TCRdb re-called the multiplex PCR reads with MiXCR. The sample shows about 140,000 distinct CDR3 sequences, around a third of them seen only once. The lymph nodes were axillary draining lymph nodes from breast cancer patients. Sequencing was done on a sample of axillary lymph node tissue. These receptor sequences come from a female donor with breast cancer. Some clones in this sample may be carry-over from other donors' samples.

Comments on this clonotype: A read error may explain this, as a much larger clone is one base away. The chain carries TRBV30 and TRBJ1-2, with D unclear. In germline, CDR1 is GTSNPN, CDR2 SVGIG (reference sequence). The CDR3 totals 12 residues. The CDR3: CAWSVLGSGCTF. The CDR3 DNA reads as TGTGCCTGGAGTGTACTGGGGTCTGGCTGCACCTTC.

This clonotype occurred many times. The chain has TRBV7-3 and TRBJ1-6, with 7 positions matching TRBD1. Germline V CDR1 and CDR2: SGHTA, FQGTGA. CDR3 size: 18 residues. Trimming took 5 bases from V and 7 from J; bases not matched to a gene: 17. CDR3 region: CASSPTLVPGQPNSPLHF. The CDR3 nucleotides read TGTGCCAGCAGCCCAACCCTAGTACCGGGACAGCCAAATTCACCCCTCCACTTT.